The TCR beta chain under discussion was sequenced for a study of CD8 T cells in ankylosing spondylitis. On this clonotype itself: Its antigen is as yet unknown.

Quantitative molecular-barcoded 5'-RACE generated the TCR beta libraries. MiXCR was run by TCRdb on the 5' RACE reads, yielding one entry per CDR3 protein. Of tens of thousands of distinct CDR3 sequences in the sample, roughly 5% are singletons; the top ten hold about 1.8%. Germline V gene sequence: CDR1 SGDLS, CDR2 YYNGEE. The CDR3 runs to 16 residues. Trimming took 0 bases from V and 8 from J; bases not matched to a gene: 10. Findings and limits, study-wide: There was a TCR beta motif, made of fewer than 10 highly homologous variants, that appeared characteristic of ankylosing spondylitis blood. A CD8+ phenotype characterized the disease-linked clones, which were relatively rare in peripheral blood.

This receptor was obtained from a female donor with ankylosing spondylitis or in good health (not recorded which). The V and J genes are TRBV9 and TRBJ2-1; 8 nucleotides line up with TRBD2. Sequencing was carried out using blood, either unsorted or a sorted T cell fraction (not recorded which). Here the CDR3 DNA reads TGTGCCAGCAGCGTAGCCGGGACTAGTCAGTTCTATGAGCAGTTCTTC. Translation gives CASSVAGTSQFYEQFF.